Below, 14 T cell receptor beta chains from the same sample are listed, as sequenced in a study of long-term antiretroviral therapy in people with HIV. Assay version v3.0 of immunoSEQ was used, and it was run at survey level. Sequencing used immunoSEQ multiplex PCR; TCRdb keeps in-frame clones, though not all of them. The sample lists approximately 20,000 clones; 70% to 80% were seen once. Specimen: unsorted PBMCs, collected 4.1 years after starting antiretroviral therapy. Receptors originate from a middle-aged woman with HIV.

The chain recombines TRBV4-1 with TRBJ2-1; 16 bases are shared with TRBD2. The trim removed 5 bases at V and 0 bases at J, leaving 7 bases unmatched. The CDR3 extends over 19 amino acids. Per the germline V gene, CDR1 is MGHRA and CDR2 is YSYEKL. DNA for the CDR3: TGCGCCAGCAGCTCGGGACTAGCGGGAGGGATTAGCTCCTACAATGAGCAGTTCTTC. Its protein is CASSSGLAGGISSYNEQFF.

This chain links TRBV6-1 with TRBJ2-1; 9 bases are a match to TRBD2. V was pared by 0 bases and J by 3 bases, with 0 bases of the junction left unmatched. The CDR3 covers 15 residues. Germline V CDR1 and CDR2: MNHNS, SASEGT. Here the CDR3 DNA reads TGTGCCAGCAGTGAAGCTAGCGGGGGCTACAATGAGCAGTTCTTC. Translating gives CASSEASGGYNEQFF.

This sequence joins TRBV13 and TRBJ1-1; D remains ambiguous. CDR3 length: 13 amino acids. The germline CDR1 and CDR2 sequences are PRHDT and FYEKMQ (reference sequence). V shed 2 bases and J shed 3 bases, with 7 bases lying between them. The CDR3: CASSLKGYTEAFF. As DNA, the CDR3 is TGTGCCAGCAGCTTAAAGGGATACACTGAAGCTTTCTTT. The whole variable domain, remainder taken from reference TRBV13 and TRBJ1-1, is AAGVIQSPRHLIKEKRETATLKCYPIPRHDTVYWYQQGPGQDPQFLISFYEKMQSDKGSIPDRFSAQQFSDYHSELNMSSLELGDSALYFCASSLKGYTEAFFGQGTRLTVV.

V and J are TRBV6-5 and TRBJ2-7; D remains unclear. The V end lost 6 bases, the J end lost 0 bases, and 15 bases lay between the germline ends. The germline CDR1 and CDR2 sequences are MNHEY and SVGAGI. The CDR3 extends over 15 amino acids. The CDR3 reads CASSAGAIHSYEQYF. The CDR3 DNA follows: TGTGCCAGCAGCGCCGGAGCTATACACTCCTACGAGCAGTACTTC.

The chain is built from TRBV6-5 and TRBJ2-1, with TRBD2 as a possible D gene (6 bases). Germline V gene lookup returns CDR1 MNHEY and CDR2 SVGAGI. CDR3 length: 13 residues. Trimming cost V 0 bases and J 14 bases, with 14 bases left between them. Here the CDR3 reads CASSYSQSGLEFF. The CDR3 DNA follows: TGTGCCAGCAGTTACTCGCAGAGCGGGCTAGAGTTCTTC.

This sequence joins TRBV11-2 and TRBJ1-2, with TRBD1 matching over 8 bases. In germline, CDR1 is SGHAT, CDR2 FQNNGV. The CDR3 is 16 amino acids. With 4 bases clipped from V and 4 bases from J, the junction kept 11 bases outside the gene matches. In DNA form, the CDR3 reads TGTGCCAGCAGCTCCCGGGGGCAGGGGGCTTTCTATGGCTACACCTTC. Its translation is CASSSRGQGAFYGYTF.

The CDR3 sequence: CASSFIPGGDSPLHF. The CDR3 nucleotides read TGTGCCAGCAGTTTTATCCCGGGAGGGGATTCACCCCTCCACTTT. The rearrangement links TRBV28 to TRBJ1-6; tentative D call: TRBD1 (5 bases). V lost 3 bases to trimming and J lost 8 bases, with 14 bases between them. The CDR3 is made up of 15 amino acids. From germline, CDR1 is MDHEN and CDR2 SYDVKM.

The J gene is TRBJ2-1, the V gene TRBV4-1, with D perhaps TRBD1 (6 bases). This CDR3 has 17 residues. Germline lookup yields CDR1 MGHRA and CDR2 YSYEKL. Trimming cost V 0 bases and J 2 bases, with 14 bases left between them. CDR3 bases: TGCGCCAGCAGCCAAGACTCGGGACAAAGGGCCTACAATGAGCAGTTCTTC. Its translation: CASSQDSGQRAYNEQFF.

This chain uses TRBV5-1 with TRBJ2-2; possible D gene TRBD1, 6 bases. Germline loops: CDR1 SGHRS, CDR2 YFSETQ. Trimming removed 2 bases at V and 5 bases at J, with 10 bases between. The CDR3 is 14 residues long. CDR3 sequence reads: CASSLQGRTGELFF. DNA for the CDR3: TGCGCCAGCAGCTTACAGGGAAGAACCGGGGAGCTGTTTTTT.

CDR3 region: CASSLGPSEQYF. The CDR3 DNA reads TGTGCCAGTAGTTTAGGGCCATCCGAGCAGTACTTC. The rearrangement uses TRBV19 and TRBJ2-7; D not certain. Germline CDR1 and CDR2: LNHDA and SQIVND (reference sequence). Trimming took 5 bases from V and 6 from J, leaving 11 bases between them. CDR3 length: 12 residues.

The rearrangement joins TRBV4-2 to TRBJ1-1; D is unresolved. CDR3 length: 18 amino acids. Germline V gene lookup returns CDR1 LGHNA and CDR2 YNFKEQ. V lost 8 bases and J 1 base, leaving 26 bases between the germline ends. The CDR3 is CASEDGGGKKKPNTEAFF. The CDR3 bases are TGTGCCAGCGAGGACGGCGGCGGCAAGAAAAAACCGAACACTGAAGCTTTCTTT.

The chain couples TRBV7-9 to TRBJ1-1, with D unresolved. Deletions cut 2 bases from V and 4 bases from J, with 5 bases between. This CDR3 region has 12 residues. Germline CDR1 is SEHNR and CDR2 is FQNEAQ (reference sequence). The CDR3 reads CASSLSGTEAFF. The CDR3 nucleotides read TGTGCCAGCAGCTTAAGCGGCACTGAAGCTTTCTTT.

The chain combines TRBV27 with TRBJ1-3; a possible D gene is TRBD1 (6 bases). Germline CDR1 is MNHEY and CDR2 is SMNVEV (reference sequence). V lost 3 bases and J 2 bases, leaving 11 bases between the germline ends. The CDR3 runs to 15 residues. The chain's CDR3 is CASSFRGGTGNTIYF. The CDR3 DNA follows: TGTGCCAGCAGTTTCAGGGGAGGCACTGGAAACACCATATATTTT.

This rearrangement joins TRBV5-1 to TRBJ1-2; TRBD1 agrees at 8 bases. J gave up 3 bases and V 4 bases, and 5 bases lay outside the gene matches. This CDR3 spans 14 amino acids. CDR1 and CDR2 (germline): SGHRS, YFSETQ. CDR3 sequence (DNA): TGCGCCAGCAGCATAACAGGGGGGGACTATGGCTACACCTTC. Amino acid sequence: CASSITGGDYGYTF.